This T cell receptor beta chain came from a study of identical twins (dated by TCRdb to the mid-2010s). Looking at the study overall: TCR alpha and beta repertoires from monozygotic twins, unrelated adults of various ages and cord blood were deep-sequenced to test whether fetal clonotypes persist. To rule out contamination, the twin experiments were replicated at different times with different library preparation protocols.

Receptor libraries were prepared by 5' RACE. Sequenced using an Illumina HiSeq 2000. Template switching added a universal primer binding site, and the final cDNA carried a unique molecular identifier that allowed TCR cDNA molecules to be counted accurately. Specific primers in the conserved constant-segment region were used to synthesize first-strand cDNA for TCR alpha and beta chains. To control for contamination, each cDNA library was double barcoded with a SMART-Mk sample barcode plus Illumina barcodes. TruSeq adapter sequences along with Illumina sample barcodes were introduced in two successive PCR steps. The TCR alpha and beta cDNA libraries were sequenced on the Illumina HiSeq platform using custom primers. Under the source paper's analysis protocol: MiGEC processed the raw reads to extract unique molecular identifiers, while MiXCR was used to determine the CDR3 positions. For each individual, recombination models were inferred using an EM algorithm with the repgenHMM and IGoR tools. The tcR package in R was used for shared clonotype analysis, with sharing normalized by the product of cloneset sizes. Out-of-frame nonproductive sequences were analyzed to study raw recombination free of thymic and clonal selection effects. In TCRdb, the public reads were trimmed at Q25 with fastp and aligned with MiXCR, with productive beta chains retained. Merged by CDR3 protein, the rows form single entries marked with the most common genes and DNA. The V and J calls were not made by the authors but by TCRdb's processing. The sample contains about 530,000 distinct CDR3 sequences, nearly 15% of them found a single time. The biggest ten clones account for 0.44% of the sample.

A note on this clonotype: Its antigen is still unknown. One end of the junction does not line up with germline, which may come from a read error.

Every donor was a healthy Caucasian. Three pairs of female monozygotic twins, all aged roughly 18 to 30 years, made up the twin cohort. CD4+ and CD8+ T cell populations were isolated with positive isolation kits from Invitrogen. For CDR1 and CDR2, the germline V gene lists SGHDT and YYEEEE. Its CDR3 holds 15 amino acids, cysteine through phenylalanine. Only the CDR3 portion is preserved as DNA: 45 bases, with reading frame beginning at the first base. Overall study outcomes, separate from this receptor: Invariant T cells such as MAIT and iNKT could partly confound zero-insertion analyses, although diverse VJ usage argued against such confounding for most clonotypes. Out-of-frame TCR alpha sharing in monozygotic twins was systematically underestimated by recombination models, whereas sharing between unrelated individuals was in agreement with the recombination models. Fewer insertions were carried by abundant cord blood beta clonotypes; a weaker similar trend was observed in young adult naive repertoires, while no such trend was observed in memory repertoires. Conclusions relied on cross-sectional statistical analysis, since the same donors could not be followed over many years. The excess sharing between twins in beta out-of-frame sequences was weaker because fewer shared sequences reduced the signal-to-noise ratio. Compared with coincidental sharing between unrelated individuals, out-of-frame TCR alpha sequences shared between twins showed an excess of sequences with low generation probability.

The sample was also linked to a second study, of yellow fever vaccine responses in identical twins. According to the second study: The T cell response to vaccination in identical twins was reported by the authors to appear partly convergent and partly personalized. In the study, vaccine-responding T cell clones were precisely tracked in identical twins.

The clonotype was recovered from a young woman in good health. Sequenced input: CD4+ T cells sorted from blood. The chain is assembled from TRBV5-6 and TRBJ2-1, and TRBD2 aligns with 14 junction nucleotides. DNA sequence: TGTGCCAGCAGCGCCGGACTAGCGGGGGGCCTGGTACAGGTCTTC. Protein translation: CASSAGLAGGLVQVF. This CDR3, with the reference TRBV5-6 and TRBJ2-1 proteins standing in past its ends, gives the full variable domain DAGVTQSPTHLIKTRGQQVTLRCSPKSGHDTVSWYQQALGQGPQFIFQYYEEEERQRGNFPDRFSGHQFPNYSSELNVNALLLGDSALYLCASSAGLAGGLVQVFGPGTRLTVL.